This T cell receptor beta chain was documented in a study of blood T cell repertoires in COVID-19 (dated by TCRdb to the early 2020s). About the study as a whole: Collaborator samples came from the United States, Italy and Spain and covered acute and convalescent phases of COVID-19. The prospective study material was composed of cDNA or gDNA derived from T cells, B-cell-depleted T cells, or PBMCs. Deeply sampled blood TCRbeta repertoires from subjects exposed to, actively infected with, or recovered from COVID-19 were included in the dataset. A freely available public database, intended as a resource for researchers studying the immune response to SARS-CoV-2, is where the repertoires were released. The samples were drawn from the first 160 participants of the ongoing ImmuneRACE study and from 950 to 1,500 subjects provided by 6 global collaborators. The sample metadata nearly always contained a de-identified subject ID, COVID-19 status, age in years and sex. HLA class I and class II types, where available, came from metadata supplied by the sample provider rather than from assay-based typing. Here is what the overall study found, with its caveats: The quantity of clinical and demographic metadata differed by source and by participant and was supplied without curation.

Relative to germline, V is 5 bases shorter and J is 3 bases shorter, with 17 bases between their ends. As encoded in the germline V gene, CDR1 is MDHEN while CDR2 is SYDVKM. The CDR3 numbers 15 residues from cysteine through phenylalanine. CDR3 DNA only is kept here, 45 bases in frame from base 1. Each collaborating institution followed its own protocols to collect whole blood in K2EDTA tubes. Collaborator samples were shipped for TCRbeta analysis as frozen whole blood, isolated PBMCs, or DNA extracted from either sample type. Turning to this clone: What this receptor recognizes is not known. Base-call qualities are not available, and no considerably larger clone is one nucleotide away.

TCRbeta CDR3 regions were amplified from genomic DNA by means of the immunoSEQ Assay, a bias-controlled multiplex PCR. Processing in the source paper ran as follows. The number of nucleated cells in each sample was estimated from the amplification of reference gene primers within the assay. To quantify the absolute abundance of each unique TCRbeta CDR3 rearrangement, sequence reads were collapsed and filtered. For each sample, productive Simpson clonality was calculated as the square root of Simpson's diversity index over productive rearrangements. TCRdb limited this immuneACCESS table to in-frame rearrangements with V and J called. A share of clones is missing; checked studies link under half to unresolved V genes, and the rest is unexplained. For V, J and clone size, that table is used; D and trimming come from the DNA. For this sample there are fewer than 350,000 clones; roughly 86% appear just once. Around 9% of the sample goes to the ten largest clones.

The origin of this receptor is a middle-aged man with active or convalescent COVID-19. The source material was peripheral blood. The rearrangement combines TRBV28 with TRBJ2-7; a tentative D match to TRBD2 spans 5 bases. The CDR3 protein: CASSIRPGIFYEQYF. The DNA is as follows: TGTGCCAGCAGTATCCGGCCCGGGATCTTCTACGAGCAGTACTTC.